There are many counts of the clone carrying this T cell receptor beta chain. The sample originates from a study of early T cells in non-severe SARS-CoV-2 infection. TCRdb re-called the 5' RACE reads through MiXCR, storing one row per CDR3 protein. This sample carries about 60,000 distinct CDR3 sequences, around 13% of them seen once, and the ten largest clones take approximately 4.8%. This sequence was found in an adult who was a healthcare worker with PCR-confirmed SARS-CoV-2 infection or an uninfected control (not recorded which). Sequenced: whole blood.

Here the CDR3 reads CATSGTGWSDEQFF. For the CDR3, the DNA is TGTGCCACCAGTGGGACAGGGTGGAGTGATGAGCAGTTCTTC. V and J are TRBV24-1 and TRBJ2-1; TRBD1 matches at 8 bases. Germline assignment: CDR1 KGHDR and CDR2 SFDVKD. The length of the CDR3 is 14 residues. Trimming took 5 bases from V and 8 from J; bases not matched to a gene: 7.